The clone carrying this T cell receptor beta chain showed up just once. In the source study's methods: Nucleated cell counts were estimated from reference gene primer amplification. Repertoires were generated with immunoSEQ multiplex PCR, while TCRdb's copy carries only in-frame clones and drops some. That table supplies the V and J calls and clone size; D and trimming were determined from the DNA. The table includes 150,000 to 200,000 clones, about 92% detected once. The data were obtained in a study of blood T cell repertoires in COVID-19. Background on the study: Acute and convalescent COVID-19 specimens originated in the United States, Italy and Spain. PBMCs, B-cell-depleted T cells, or T cells were the source of the cDNA or gDNA that made up the material.

Germline V lookup: CDR1 SGHNT, CDR2 YENEEA. V was clipped by 5 bases and J by 1 base, with 10 bases between them. The CDR3 consists of 14 residues. The TCR comes from a man in his sixties with active or convalescent COVID-19. What was sequenced was peripheral blood. The V gene is TRBV11-3, the J gene TRBJ2-3; weak D call: TRBD2 (6 bases). CDR3 DNA sequence: TGTGCCAGCAGCCCCCCGGGAGGCACAGATACGCAGTATTTT. Translated: CASSPPGGTDTQYF.